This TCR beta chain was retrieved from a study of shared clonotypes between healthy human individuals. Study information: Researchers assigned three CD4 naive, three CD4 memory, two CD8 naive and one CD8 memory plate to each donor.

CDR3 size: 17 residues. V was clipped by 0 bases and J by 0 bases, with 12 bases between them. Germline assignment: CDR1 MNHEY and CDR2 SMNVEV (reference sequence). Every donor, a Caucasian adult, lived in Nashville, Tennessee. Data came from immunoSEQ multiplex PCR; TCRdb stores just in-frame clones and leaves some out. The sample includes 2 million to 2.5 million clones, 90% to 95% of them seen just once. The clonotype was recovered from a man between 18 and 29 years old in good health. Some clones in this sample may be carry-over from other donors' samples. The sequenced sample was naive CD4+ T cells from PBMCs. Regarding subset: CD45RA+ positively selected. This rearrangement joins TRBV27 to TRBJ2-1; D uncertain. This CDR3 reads CASSLSSVKRSYNEQFF. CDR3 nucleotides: TGTGCCAGCAGTTTATCTTCGGTGAAACGCTCCTACAATGAGCAGTTCTTC.